A single sample is the source of the 24 T cell receptor beta chains below, sequenced in a study of T cells in Graves' hyperthyroidism and ophthalmopathy. Amplified TCR beta CDR3 regions derived from RNA transcripts. The HTBI primer set was used in a first-round RT-PCR of the TCR CDR3. TCRdb fed the multiplex PCR reads into MiXCR, producing one record per CDR3 protein. This table holds roughly 570,000 distinct CDR3 sequences, around 42% found once. Sequencing used peripheral blood or thyroid tissue (not recorded which). These receptors were collected from a woman younger than 30 with Graves' hyperthyroidism.

This clonotype was seen a single time. V gene TRBV5-4 combines with J gene TRBJ2-5, with 8 bases that match TRBD1. V was clipped by 2 bases and J by 1 base; unmatched bases: 4. Germline V gives CDR1 SGHNT, CDR2 YYREEE (reference sequence). The CDR3 is 15 residues long. CDR3 nucleotides: TGTGCCAGCAGCTTCAGACAGGGGAGCCAAGAGACCCAGTACTTC. Protein sequence: CASSFRQGSQETQYF.

In this sample, this clonotype turned up a few times. The rearrangement uses TRBV20-1 and TRBJ2-1; TRBD2 aligns across 8 bases. There are 17 residues in the CDR3. Germline assignment: CDR1 DFQATT and CDR2 SNEGSKA (reference sequence). J lost 0 bases, V lost 6 bases, and 13 bases had no gene match. The CDR3 DNA reads as TGCAGTGCAACGGGACTAGGTACTTCAAGCTCCTACAATGAGCAGTTCTTC. This translates into CSATGLGTSSSYNEQFF.

The gene calls are TRBV7-9 and TRBJ2-2; the match to TRBD2 covers 9 bases. CDR1 is SEHNR, CDR2 FQNEAQ, per germline (reference sequence). The J segment lost 5 bases and the V segment lost 3 bases, leaving 7 bases of the junction unmatched. The CDR3 covers 16 residues. The CDR3 coding sequence is TGTGCCAGCAGCTTTGTACTAGCGGGCGGAACCGGGGAGCTGTTTTTT. This codes for CASSFVLAGGTGELFF. Together with reference TRBV7-9 and TRBJ2-2, the CDR3 gives the full variable domain: DTGVSQNPRHKITKRGQNVTFRCDPISEHNRLYWYRQTLGQGPEFLTYFQNEAQLEKSRLLSDRFSAERPKGSFSTLEIQRTEQGDSAMYLCASSFVLAGGTGELFFGEGSRLTVL.

The count of this clonotype is one. The gene calls are TRBV20-1 and TRBJ1-5, with 12 bases lining up with TRBD1. V dropped 5 bases and J dropped 6; count of bases not matched to a gene: 17. Germline CDR1 and CDR2: DFQATT and SNEGSKA (reference sequence). CDR3 length equals 18 residues. CDR3 nucleotides: TGCAGTGCTCCCAGTCCGGGACAGGGGGCCCGTGGTTTTCAGCCCCAGCATTTT. As protein: CSAPSPGQGARGFQPQHF.

The genes are TRBV2 and TRBJ1-1; D gene ambiguous. Germline V gene lookup returns CDR1 SNHLY and CDR2 FYNNEI. V lost 6 bases and J 2 bases, leaving 13 bases between the germline ends. The CDR3 runs 14 residues. The CDR3 spells CASSLVSYNTEAFF. The DNA for the CDR3 is TGTGCCAGCAGCCTGGTCTCTTATAACACTGAAGCTTTCTTT.

The chain couples TRBV7-9 to TRBJ1-3, with 9 bases aligning to TRBD1. Germline CDR1 reads SEHNR; CDR2 reads FQNEAQ (reference sequence). V dropped 5 bases and J dropped 6; count of bases not matched to a gene: 8. The CDR3 runs to 15 residues. CDR3 nucleotide sequence: TGTGCCAGCAGCCAACCGGGACAGGGTAAAAACACCATATATTTT. Protein: CASSQPGQGKNTIYF.

As regards this clonotype: Compared with germline, one end of the junction differs, possibly owing to a read error. The chain is built from TRBV20-1 and TRBJ2-5; the match to TRBD1 covers 7 bases. Per germline, CDR1 DFQATT and CDR2 SNEGSKA (reference sequence). The CDR3 is 12 amino acids. This CDR3 is CSARQGQETQYF. CDR3 nucleotide sequence: TGCAGCGCTAGACAGGGACAAGAGACCCAGTACTTC.

The genes are TRBV14 and TRBJ2-2; D call uncertain. This CDR3 has 15 residues. CDR1 and CDR2 from the germline V gene are SGHDN and FVKESK. Trimming pared 1 base from V and 2 bases from J, leaving 8 bases between. The chain's CDR3 is CASSQGQINTGELFF. Here the CDR3 DNA reads TGTGCCAGCAGCCAAGGCCAGATTAACACCGGGGAGCTGTTTTTT.

V and J are TRBV7-2 and TRBJ1-1; the D is unclear. The CDR3 loop spans 15 amino acids. Germline values: CDR1 SGHTA, CDR2 FQGNSA. V lost 5 bases and J lost 14, with 27 bases in between. CDR3 loop: CASSRQVSEYNEQFF. In DNA, the CDR3 is TGTGCCAGCAGCCGCCAGGTTTCGGAGTACAATGAGCAGTTCTTT. The variable domain in full, with the rest retrieved from reference TRBV7-2 and TRBJ1-1, is GAGVSQSPSNKVTEKGKDVELRCDPISGHTALYWYRQSLGQGLEFLIYFQGNSAPDKSGLPSDRFSAERTGGSVSTLTIQRTQQEDSAVYLCASSRQVSEYNEQFFGQGTRLTVV.

The count of this clonotype is one. The conserved final phenylalanine or tryptophan is absent from the CDR3, which likely points to a read error. The DNA is omitted, as the CDR3 cannot be located on it reliably, and the CDR3 follows TCRdb's listing. The chain carries TRBV10-3 and TRBJ1-5. The CDR3 contains 8 residues when both ends are counted. Germline loops: CDR1 ENHRY, CDR2 SYGVKD. CDR3: CAISEIIE.

This clonotype came up a few times. This chain links TRBV27 with TRBJ1-1; D is undetermined. Germline loops: CDR1 MNHEY, CDR2 SMNVEV (reference sequence). The CDR3 totals 12 residues. The V gene lost 4 bases and the J gene lost 5 bases, with 8 bases spanning the gap. The CDR3 sequence: CASSSSRTEAFF. Here the CDR3 DNA reads TGTGCCAGCAGTTCCTCAAGGACTGAAGCTTTCTTT.

In the case of this clonotype: Germline and junction disagree at one end, which may indicate a read error. The chain carries TRBV10-3 and TRBJ2-7; weak D call: TRBD1 (5 bases). The CDR3 contains 15 residues. From germline, CDR1 is ENHRY and CDR2 SYGVKD. CDR3 nucleotides: TGTGCCATCGGGGCTGGCGACCGCGTTTTCTACGGGCAGTACTTC. Translation: CAIGAGDRVFYGQYF.

This chain joins TRBV20-1 and TRBJ2-7; no clear D. The V and J ends lost 1 base and 7 bases respectively, with 17 bases between them. Germline V CDR1 and CDR2: DFQATT, SNEGSKA (reference sequence). This CDR3 is built from 14 residues. CDR3 in amino acids: CSARVFSSYNEQYF. The DNA of the CDR3 is TGCAGTGCTAGAGTCTTCAGCTCCTACAATGAGCAGTACTTC.

V gene TRBV29-1 combines with J gene TRBJ2-7; D not certain. This CDR3 is built from 12 residues. V was trimmed by 8 bases and J by 6 bases, leaving 17 bases between them. Germline V gene sequence: CDR1 SQVTM, CDR2 ANQGSEA. The CDR3 bases are TGCAGCTTAACGCGACAAGCCAGCGAGCAGTACTTC. As protein: CSLTRQASEQYF.

This chain uses TRBV20-1 with TRBJ1-5; a weak D match, TRBD1 (5 bases). Germline CDR1 DFQATT, CDR2 SNEGSKA (reference sequence). Deletions cut 3 bases from V and 5 bases from J, with 14 bases between. The CDR3 has 14 amino acids. The CDR3 DNA reads as TGCAGTGCTAGGGAGGAGGGGAACTATCAGCCCCAGCATTTT. It yields the protein CSAREEGNYQPQHF.

This clonotype was detected ten times or more. The chain recombines TRBV7-8 with TRBJ1-2, with TRBD1 matching over 8 bases. V lost 3 bases, J lost 4 bases, and 4 bases stayed unmatched. The CDR3 length is 14 residues. CDR1 SGHVS and CDR2 FQNEAQ come from the germline V gene. CDR3 in DNA: TGTGCCAGCAGCTTGGGGACAGGTATCTATGGCTACACCTTC. Residues: CASSLGTGIYGYTF.

The chain couples TRBV12-3 or TRBV12-4 to TRBJ1-1; D might be TRBD1 (6 bases). Trimming took off 6 bases at V and 2 bases at J, with 19 bases between the two ends. The CDR3 is 16 residues long. The CDR3 region is CASRPDRLRGNTEAFF. The CDR3 nucleotides read TGTGCCAGCAGACCCGACAGGCTCAGAGGAAACACTGAAGCTTTCTTT.

This clonotype has a count of ten or more. The chain links TRBV14 to TRBJ1-1; TRBD1 aligns across 9 bases. The CDR3 runs 15 residues. Germline V gene sequence: CDR1 SGHDN, CDR2 FVKESK. The ends lost 5 bases at V and 2 bases at J; junction bases unmatched: 6. The CDR3 bases are TGTGCCAGCAGCTGGACAGGGGCCTCCAACACTGAAGCTTTCTTT. This translates into CASSWTGASNTEAFF.

This clonotype appeared many times. The DNA of the CDR3 is TGTGCCACCAGCCAGGGAACTGAAGCTTTCTTT. Its protein is CATSQGTEAFF. The V gene is TRBV24-1, the J gene TRBJ1-1; D might be TRBD1 (5 bases). The germline V and J ends were trimmed by 7 bases and 5 bases, with 7 bases remaining between them. Germline V gives CDR1 KGHDR, CDR2 SFDVKD. CDR3 length: 11 residues.

In its sample, this clonotype was seen many times. This chain links TRBV29-1 with TRBJ1-2; 8 positions match TRBD1. The V segment lost 6 bases and the J segment 0 bases; nucleotides outside the gene matches: 12. The CDR3 is made up of 16 amino acids. In germline, CDR1 is SQVTM, CDR2 ANQGSEA. Here the CDR3 DNA reads TGCAGCGTAGAAACAGGGGGATATAGGACTAACTATGGCTACACCTTC. Residues: CSVETGGYRTNYGYTF.

This clonotype occurred a few times. Here the CDR3 DNA reads TGTGCCACTCGGGACAGGGTTGGCTACGAGCAGTACTTC. This sequence encodes CATRDRVGYEQYF. The chain couples TRBV25-1 to TRBJ2-7; 9 bases match TRBD1. Germline V gene sequence: CDR1 MGHDK, CDR2 SYGVNS. Trimming took 10 bases from V and 3 from J; bases not matched to a gene: 7. The CDR3 covers 13 residues.

Here the CDR3 reads CASRETSGIYNEAFF. In nucleotides, the CDR3 is TGTGCCAGCAGGGAGACTAGCGGGATTTACAATGAAGCTTTCTTT. V is TRBV2 and J is TRBJ1-1; D ambiguous. V was pared by 6 bases and J by 7 bases, with 21 bases between. This CDR3 region has 15 residues. The germline V gene encodes CDR1 SNHLY and CDR2 FYNNEI.

The chain is built from TRBV4-2 and TRBJ2-7; D may be TRBD1 or TRBD2 (5 bases each). Trimming cost V 3 bases and J 1 base, with 13 bases left between them. CDR3 length: 15 amino acids. From germline, CDR1 is LGHNA and CDR2 YNFKEQ. The CDR3 protein is CASSHGDPESYEQYF. CDR3 in DNA: TGTGCCAGCAGCCATGGGGACCCGGAGTCCTACGAGCAGTACTTC.

This clonotype was seen ten or more times. The V gene is TRBV20-1, the J gene TRBJ1-2; 8 bases line up with TRBD1. Germline V CDR1 and CDR2: DFQATT, SNEGSKA (reference sequence). This CDR3 comprises 12 residues. V trimming: 5 bases; J trimming: 7 bases; junction bases outside the gene matches: 6. The CDR3 sequence: CSAWDRRGGYTF. The CDR3 coding sequence is TGCAGTGCTTGGGACAGGAGGGGTGGCTACACCTTC.